Following are 31 T cell receptor beta chains from one sample sequenced in a study of siplizumab effects on memory and regulatory T cells. Clones were read by immunoSEQ multiplex PCR, and TCRdb kept only the in-frame ones, dropping some. This table holds about 85,000 clones, just under 95% found once. The material sequenced was CD8+ T cells sorted from blood. These receptor sequences come from a human donor in good health.

This chain connects TRBV7-9 to TRBJ2-1, with 10 positions matching TRBD2. The V and J ends lost 11 bases and 9 bases, in that order; junction bases with no gene match: 13. The germline gives CDR1 SEHNR, CDR2 FQNEAQ (reference sequence). The CDR3 length is 14 residues. The chain's CDR3 is CAGEGLAGVREQFF. The CDR3 coding sequence is TGTGCCGGGGAGGGGCTAGCGGGAGTCCGTGAGCAGTTCTTC.

The V call is TRBV5-6, the J call TRBJ2-7, with TRBD2 identical over 8 bases. Per the germline V gene, CDR1 is SGHDT and CDR2 is YYEEEE. The J segment lost 0 bases and the V segment lost 4 bases, leaving 9 bases of the junction unmatched. This CDR3 is 16 amino acids long. The CDR3 loop reads CASSAEVREDSYEQYF. In DNA, the CDR3 is TGTGCCAGCAGCGCCGAAGTGCGGGAGGACTCCTACGAGCAGTACTTC.

The chain links TRBV2 to TRBJ2-7, with D perhaps TRBD2 (5 bases). CDR3 length equals 13 residues. Trimming shortened V by 7 bases and J by 4 bases, and 14 bases separated the two germline ends. Germline assignment: CDR1 SNHLY and CDR2 FYNNEI. CDR3 loop: CASIAGVMYEQYF. The CDR3 bases are TGTGCCAGCATCGCCGGGGTCATGTACGAGCAGTACTTC.

This rearrangement joins TRBV5-6 to TRBJ2-7, with unresolved D. The CDR3 runs 14 residues. The V and J ends lost 2 bases and 2 bases respectively, with 11 bases between them. Germline V gene lookup returns CDR1 SGHDT and CDR2 YYEEEE. CDR3 coding DNA: TGTGCCAGCAGCTTTAGCTCGATTGCCTACGAGCAGTACTTC. Its protein product is CASSFSSIAYEQYF. Variable domain in full (rest from reference TRBV5-6 and TRBJ2-7): DAGVTQSPTHLIKTRGQQVTLRCSPKSGHDTVSWYQQALGQGPQFIFQYYEEEERQRGNFPDRFSGHQFPNYSSELNVNALLLGDSALYLCASSFSSIAYEQYFGPGTRLTVT.

V gene TRBV29-1 combines with J gene TRBJ2-7, with a tentative D call TRBD1 (6 bases). CDR3 length: 14 amino acids. The V and J ends lost 4 bases and 4 bases respectively, with 17 bases between them. Germline-derived CDR1 and CDR2 are SQVTM and ANQGSEA. The DNA for the CDR3 is TGCAGCGTTGCCCCAACAGGGATTCGGTACGAGCAGTACTTC. It codes for CSVAPTGIRYEQYF.

The chain has TRBV7-3 and TRBJ2-3; weak D call: TRBD1 (5 bases). CDR3 length: 15 amino acids. Trimming stripped 0 bases from V and 1 base from J, with 8 bases between. CDR1 SGHTA and CDR2 FQGTGA come from the germline V gene. CDR3 DNA sequence: TGTGCCAGCAGCTTAACAGGGGATCGCACAGATACGCAGTATTTT. It codes for CASSLTGDRTDTQYF.

V and J are TRBV4-1 and TRBJ2-7; possibly TRBD1 for D (5 bases). Germline V gives CDR1 MGHRA, CDR2 YSYEKL. The CDR3 covers 15 residues. V lost 2 bases and J 0 bases, leaving 11 bases between the germline ends. CDR3 sequence (DNA): TGCGCCAGCAGCCAAAACTGGGGCGGCTCCTACGAGCAGTACTTC. This translates into CASSQNWGGSYEQYF.

The chain has TRBV27 and TRBJ2-5; TRBD2 agrees at 10 bases. Germline V gives CDR1 MNHEY, CDR2 SMNVEV (reference sequence). J gave up 1 base and V 3 bases, and 2 bases lay outside the gene matches. This CDR3 has 15 residues. As DNA, the CDR3 is TGTGCCAGCAGTTTTTCTAGCGGGGGCCAAGAGACCCAGTACTTC. It yields the protein CASSFSSGGQETQYF.

The chain employs TRBV25-1 and TRBJ2-7; 7 nucleotides line up with TRBD2. This CDR3 spans 18 amino acids. V trimming: 3 bases; J trimming: 4 bases; junction bases outside the gene matches: 18. Germline loops: CDR1 MGHDK, CDR2 SYGVNS. CDR3 DNA: TGTGCCAGCAGTGACTATACTCGGGAGGACCACCAACCATACGAGCAGTACTTC. This gives the protein CASSDYTREDHQPYEQYF.

CDR3 loop: CASSAGAPETQYF. CDR3 DNA sequence: TGCGCCAGCAGTGCGGGGGCGCCTGAGACCCAGTACTTC. This chain connects TRBV10-2 to TRBJ2-5; D tentatively reads TRBD1 or TRBD2 (6 bases each). Germline loops: CDR1 WSHSY, CDR2 SAAADI. Trimming pared 4 bases from V and 5 bases from J, leaving 11 bases between. The CDR3 extends over 13 amino acids.

The J gene is TRBJ2-1, the V gene TRBV27, with TRBD2 identical over 8 bases. The V gene's germline CDR1 is MNHEY and CDR2 SMNVEV (reference sequence). The V gene end was trimmed by 7 bases and the J gene end by 6 bases; junction bases not matched to a gene: 11. This CDR3 comprises 15 residues. This CDR3 is CASTDGTSLVNEQFF. The DNA of the CDR3 is TGTGCCAGCACCGACGGGACTAGTCTAGTCAATGAGCAGTTCTTC.

This sequence joins TRBV7-9 and TRBJ1-1; 11 bases are shared with TRBD1. This CDR3 spans 16 amino acids. Unmatched junction bases numbered 7, after V lost 2 bases and J lost 5 bases. The germline V gene has CDR1 SEHNR and CDR2 FQNEAQ (reference sequence). CDR3 sequence: CASSLQRTGGYTEAFF. CDR3 sequence (DNA): TGTGCCAGCAGCTTACAGAGGACAGGGGGCTATACTGAAGCTTTCTTT.

The chain employs TRBV7-9 and TRBJ2-7; 7 nucleotides agree with TRBD1. The CDR3 spans 13 residues. V lost 2 bases to trimming and J lost 3 bases; unmatched junction nucleotides: 1. The germline CDR1 and CDR2 sequences are SEHNR and FQNEAQ (reference sequence). CDR3 nucleotides: TGTGCCAGCAGCTTAAGGACAGGCTACGAGCAGTACTTC. Its protein is CASSLRTGYEQYF.

V usage is TRBV19 and J usage is TRBJ2-3; D is possibly TRBD1 (5 bases). Germline CDR1 is LNHDA and CDR2 is SQIVND (reference sequence). The CDR3 has 14 amino acids. V was clipped by 3 bases and J by 5 bases, with 12 bases between them. Here the CDR3 DNA reads TGTGCCAGTAGTATTGGCAGGGCCTTAGATACGCAGTATTTT. Residues: CASSIGRALDTQYF.

V gene TRBV5-4 combines with J gene TRBJ1-6; D gene uncertain. V was pared by 1 base and J by 0 bases, with 11 bases between. The germline V gene encodes CDR1 SGHNT and CDR2 YYREEE (reference sequence). This CDR3 region has 17 residues. For the CDR3, the DNA is TGTGCCAGCAGCTTGATGGACTCGAGCTCCTATAATTCACCCCTCCACTTT. It encodes CASSLMDSSSYNSPLHF.

The chain has TRBV5-6 and TRBJ2-1; 9 positions match TRBD2. Germline V gene lookup returns CDR1 SGHDT and CDR2 YYEEEE. The V segment lost 2 bases and the J segment 6 bases; nucleotides outside the gene matches: 12. The CDR3 extends over 17 amino acids. This CDR3 is CASSLMSGLAGSNEQFF. The CDR3 DNA follows: TGTGCCAGCAGCTTAATGAGTGGGCTAGCGGGGTCCAATGAGCAGTTCTTC.

This clone was seen a single time. J is TRBJ2-1 and V is TRBV28; the D gene is possibly TRBD1 (5 bases). Trimming pared 3 bases from V and 8 bases from J, leaving 17 bases between. Looked up from germline, CDR1 is MDHEN and CDR2 is SYDVKM. The CDR3 runs to 15 residues. The CDR3 DNA follows: TGTGCCAGCAGTTTTCAGGGAAGAAGGTTAGATGAGCAGTTCTTC. Its translation: CASSFQGRRLDEQFF.

The chain uses TRBV7-9 and TRBJ2-3; 12 nucleotides line up with TRBD2. Germline V gene sequence: CDR1 SEHNR, CDR2 FQNEAQ (reference sequence). The CDR3 runs to 17 residues. V lost 4 bases to trimming and J lost 1 base; unmatched junction nucleotides: 6. The CDR3 here is CASSSTSGRGGTDTQYF. DNA of the CDR3: TGTGCCAGCAGCTCGACTAGCGGGAGAGGGGGCACAGATACGCAGTATTTT.

The chain links TRBV19 to TRBJ2-3, with D maybe TRBD2 (5 bases). CDR1 and CDR2 from the germline V gene are LNHDA and SQIVND (reference sequence). The CDR3 totals 15 residues. V was clipped by 1 base and J by 4 bases, with 12 bases between them. The CDR3 protein is CASSIVGASSDTQYF. DNA for the CDR3: TGTGCCAGTAGTATAGTGGGAGCTAGCTCAGATACGCAGTATTTT. The complete variable domain, with remaining parts taken from reference TRBV19 and TRBJ2-3, reads DGGITQSPKYLFRKEGQNVTLSCEQNLNHDAMYWYRQDPGQGLRLIYYSQIVNDFQKGDIAEGYSVSREKKESFPLTVTSAQKNPTAFYLCASSIVGASSDTQYFGPGTRLTVL.

J is TRBJ2-6 and V is TRBV29-1; possibly TRBD2 for D (6 bases). The germline V gene has CDR1 SQVTM and CDR2 ANQGSEA. The V gene lost 6 bases and the J gene lost 2 bases, with 14 bases spanning the gap. This CDR3 comprises 15 residues. The CDR3 DNA sequence: TGCAGCGTACGGGGACTTTTCCCTGGGGCCAACGTCCTGACTTTC. It translates to CSVRGLFPGANVLTF.

This clone came up once. This chain links TRBV7-9 with TRBJ2-7; D tentatively fits TRBD1 or TRBD2 (5 bases each). The CDR3 is 16 residues long. V was trimmed by 5 bases and J by 5 bases, leaving 22 bases between them. In germline, CDR1 is SEHNR, CDR2 FQNEAQ (reference sequence). CDR3: CASSPRGRVTPHEQYF. CDR3 nucleotides: TGTGCCAGCAGCCCCCGGGGCCGGGTGACTCCCCACGAGCAGTACTTC.

In its sample, this clone was seen a few times. V gene TRBV2 combines with J gene TRBJ2-3, with TRBD2 identical over 12 bases. This CDR3 comprises 16 residues. Germline CDR1 SNHLY, CDR2 FYNNEI. With V trimmed by 5 bases and J by 4 bases, 7 bases remained unmatched. CDR3 residues: CASSLRTSGISDTQYF. Here the CDR3 DNA reads TGTGCCAGCAGTCTCAGGACTAGCGGGATATCAGATACGCAGTATTTT.

The V gene is TRBV9, the J gene TRBJ1-5; D may be TRBD1 (6 bases). Germline V lookup: CDR1 SGDLS, CDR2 YYNGEE. V lost 4 bases and J lost 5, with 19 bases in between. The CDR3 is made up of 16 amino acids. The CDR3 loop is CASSTTRGGLHQPQHF. Here the CDR3 DNA reads TGTGCCAGCAGCACAACGCGGGGGGGGCTGCATCAGCCCCAGCATTTT.

This sequence joins TRBV15 and TRBJ2-7; 11 bases agree with TRBD2. The CDR3 consists of 14 residues. J gave up 2 bases and V 5 bases, and 2 bases lay outside the gene matches. CDR1 LNHNV and CDR2 YYDKDF come from the germline V gene (reference sequence). The CDR3 loop reads CATSLLAGAYEQYF. CDR3 sequence (DNA): TGTGCCACCAGCTTACTAGCGGGGGCCTACGAGCAGTACTTC. The full variable domain, completed using reference TRBV15 and TRBJ2-7, is DAMVIQNPRYQVTQFGKPVTLSCSQTLNHNVMYWYQQKSSQAPKLLFHYYDKDFNNEADTPDNFQSRRPNTSFCFLDIRSPGLGDTAMYLCATSLLAGAYEQYFGPGTRLTVT.

V gene TRBV11-1 combines with J gene TRBJ2-3; D may be TRBD1 (6 bases). The ends were cut back, 1 base at V and 2 bases at J, with 13 bases in the middle. CDR1 is SGHAT, CDR2 FQDESV, per germline (reference sequence). This CDR3 region has 16 residues. CDR3: CASSLGQAPFTDTQYF. CDR3 sequence (DNA): TGTGCCAGCAGCTTAGGACAGGCCCCCTTCACAGATACGCAGTATTTT.

The chain recombines TRBV7-8 with TRBJ1-5, with a weak D call TRBD1 (6 bases). The CDR3 length is 19 residues. Between the trimmed V and J ends, which lost 5 bases and 3 bases, there was a span of 26 bases. The germline V gene encodes CDR1 SGHVS and CDR2 FQNEAQ. The CDR3 bases are TGTGCCAGCAGCAGCTTAGATAGTTCGAGAGGGACAAACAATCAGCCCCAGCATTTT. Its protein product is CASSSLDSSRGTNNQPQHF. The variable domain in full, with the rest retrieved from reference TRBV7-8 and TRBJ1-5, is GAGVSQSPRYKVAKRGQDVALRCDPISGHVSLFWYQQALGQGPEFLTYFQNEAQLDKSGLPSDRFFAERPEGSVSTLKIQRTQQEDSAVYLCASSSLDSSRGTNNQPQHFGDGTRLSIL.

The gene calls are TRBV28 and TRBJ2-7; D possibly uses TRBD1 or TRBD2 (6 bases each). Between the trimmed V and J ends, which lost 2 bases and 0 bases, there was a span of 17 bases. This CDR3 has 17 residues. Germline CDR1 is MDHEN and CDR2 is SYDVKM. The CDR3 loop is CASSLPLPGASSYEQYF. DNA for the CDR3: TGTGCCAGCAGTTTACCTCTTCCGGGGGCAAGCTCCTACGAGCAGTACTTC.

The genes are TRBV28 and TRBJ2-3, with 7 bases aligning to TRBD1. This CDR3 has 14 residues. J lost 3 bases, V lost 11 bases, and 11 bases had no gene match. The V gene's germline CDR1 is MDHEN and CDR2 SYDVKM. CDR3 amino acids: CASLGDRETDTQYF. For the CDR3, the DNA is TGTGCCTCCCTGGGAGACAGGGAAACAGATACGCAGTATTTT.

The chain employs TRBV11-2 and TRBJ2-7, with TRBD2 matching 8 bases. The CDR3 length is 14 residues. Germline trimming cut 1 base from V and 2 bases from J; bases unmatched to any gene: 1. The germline V gene has CDR1 SGHAT and CDR2 FQNNGV. In DNA form, the CDR3 reads TGTGCCAGCAGCTTAGCGGGAGGGACCTACGAGCAGTACTTC. Encoded protein: CASSLAGGTYEQYF.

This sequence joins TRBV5-1 and TRBJ2-7; TRBD2 matches at 9 bases. The trim removed 0 bases at V and 3 bases at J, leaving 7 bases unmatched. Germline V gene sequence: CDR1 SGHRS, CDR2 YFSETQ. The CDR3 is 16 amino acids. The DNA of the CDR3 is TGCGCCAGCAGCTTGGTTGCTAGCGGGACTAACTACGAGCAGTACTTC. It translates to CASSLVASGTNYEQYF. Full variable domain (missing parts from reference TRBV5-1 and TRBJ2-7): KAGVTQTPRYLIKTRGQQVTLSCSPISGHRSVSWYQQTPGQGLQFLFEYFSETQRNKGNFPGRFSGRQFSNSRSEMNVSTLELGDSALYLCASSLVASGTNYEQYFGPGTRLTVT.

This clone has a handful of counts. This chain joins TRBV13 and TRBJ2-2, with D maybe TRBD1 (6 bases). Trimming left V 4 bases short and J 5 bases short, with 8 bases between. The CDR3 consists of 13 residues. CDR1 and CDR2 (germline): PRHDT, FYEKMQ (reference sequence). The CDR3 spells CASSYDRTGELFF. DNA for the CDR3: TGTGCCAGCAGCTACGACAGGACCGGGGAGCTGTTTTTT.